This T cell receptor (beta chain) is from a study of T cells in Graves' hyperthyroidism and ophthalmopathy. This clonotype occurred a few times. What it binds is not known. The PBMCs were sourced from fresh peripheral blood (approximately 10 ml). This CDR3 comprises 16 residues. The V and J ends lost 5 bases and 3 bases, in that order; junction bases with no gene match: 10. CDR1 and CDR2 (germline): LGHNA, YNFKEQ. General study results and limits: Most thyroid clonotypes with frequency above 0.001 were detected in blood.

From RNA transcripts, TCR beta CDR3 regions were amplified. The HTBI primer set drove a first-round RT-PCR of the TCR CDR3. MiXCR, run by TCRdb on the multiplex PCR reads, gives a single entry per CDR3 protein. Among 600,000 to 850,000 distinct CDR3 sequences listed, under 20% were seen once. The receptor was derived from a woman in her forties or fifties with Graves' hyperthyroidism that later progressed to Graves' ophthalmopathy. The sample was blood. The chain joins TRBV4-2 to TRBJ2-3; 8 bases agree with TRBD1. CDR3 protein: CASSEGDRRRTDTQYF. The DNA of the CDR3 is TGTGCCAGCAGCGAGGGGGACAGGCGAAGAACAGATACGCAGTATTTT.